Sequencing of this T cell receptor beta chain was carried out in a study of molecular identifiers for immune sequencing clone quantification. The sorting of naive CD8 T cells used the CD8+CD4-CCR7+CD45RA+ phenotype. This clonotype was detected many times. The V end lost 4 bases, the J end lost 4 bases, and 10 bases lay between the germline ends. The CDR3 totals 13 residues. Germline loops: CDR1 GTSNPN, CDR2 SVGIG (reference sequence). TCRdb ran MiXCR on the PCR reads and lists one entry per CDR3 protein. The repertoire holds 550,000 to 750,000 distinct CDR3 sequences, with less than 20% as singletons.

The V call is TRBV30, the J call TRBJ1-4; the D is unclear. Sequencing input: naive CD8+ T cells from blood, with Jurkat cell RNA spiked in. Subset meaning: FACS-sorted CD8+CD4-CCR7+CD45RA+ naive T cells. This clonotype originated in a human donor in good health. Some libraries in this study had Jurkat cell RNA spiked in. Here the CDR3 reads CAWNAAVNEKLFF. The DNA for the CDR3 is TGTGCCTGGAACGCGGCCGTTAATGAAAAACTGTTTTTT.